This T cell receptor (beta chain) comes out of a study of tumor-infiltrating lymphocytes in primary liver carcinoma. Study observations and caveats: Top-250-clone fractions were significantly higher in tumors than in blood (p = 0.039).

Ten or more counts support this clonotype. Its antigen remains unidentified. Germline CDR1 and CDR2: ENHRY and SYGVKD. This CDR3 is 13 amino acids long. V lost 5 bases and J lost 8, with 13 bases in between. Unsorted bulk tissue (roughly 17-34 mg) underwent RNA and DNA co-extraction. Patients' primary liver carcinoma was surgically resected. For each tumor, five separate regions were sampled. Over 80% viable tumor cells were present in every tumor sample. Constant-region priming of around 500 ng total RNA yielded TCR beta cDNA. Libraries of TCR beta came from three nested multiplex PCR rounds with slightly modified ARM-PCR. Primers for the first two PCR rounds were TRBV1-TRBV30 forward primers and a C-beta reverse primer (roughly 10 cycles per round). In TCRdb, the multiplex PCR reads were re-called with MiXCR into one record per CDR3 protein. In the table there are tens of thousands of distinct CDR3 sequences, 60% to 85% of which are singletons.

The chain joins TRBV10-3 to TRBJ2-1, with TRBD2 as a possible D gene (5 bases). The sequenced sample was liver tumor tissue from sampling region 5. Subset of the sample: tumor region T5, tumor centre. The source is a man in his forties with primary liver carcinoma and hepatitis B virus infection. CDR3 coding DNA: TGTGCCATCAGTCAAGCGGAAGGGTATGAGCAGTTCTTC. Its translation: CAISQAEGYEQFF.